This passage covers 9 T cell receptor beta chains from one sample sequenced in a study of cytomegalovirus exposure and HLA in healthy donors. This PCR relied on a set of 60 Vbeta primers and 13 Jbeta primers. Measured with immunoSEQ multiplex PCR; TCRdb has only the in-frame clones, and not every one. The table gives tens of thousands of clones; the top ten clones make up 2.5% to 3.5% of it. The sequenced sample consisted of PBMCs. All receptors derive from a woman in her twenties or thirties in good health and CMV-seropositive.

As DNA, the CDR3 is TGTGCCAGCAGCCAGGGACAGGGTCGCAATCAGCCCCAGCATTTT. This encodes CASSQGQGRNQPQHF. The chain combines TRBV7-8 with TRBJ1-5, with TRBD1 identical over 9 bases. Germline V CDR1 and CDR2: SGHVS, FQNEAQ. The CDR3 consists of 15 residues. Unmatched junction bases numbered 4, after V lost 5 bases and J lost 2 bases.

The J gene is TRBJ1-1, the V gene TRBV4-1, with D perhaps matching TRBD1 (5 bases). Germline V gives CDR1 MGHRA, CDR2 YSYEKL. The CDR3 is made up of 17 amino acids. Trimming took off 3 bases at V and 2 bases at J, with 19 bases between the two ends. This CDR3 reads CASSHGRRGGTNTEAFF. DNA of the CDR3: TGCGCCAGCAGCCACGGTCGTAGGGGAGGAACCAACACTGAAGCTTTCTTT.

The CDR3 DNA sequence: TGTGCCAGCAGTTCAGCTCCGGGACAGGGATTGGATGAGCAGTTCTTC. Translation: CASSSAPGQGLDEQFF. The chain has TRBV28 and TRBJ2-1, with 9 bases aligning to TRBD1. J was trimmed by 8 bases and V by 4 bases; bases with no gene match: 12. This CDR3 contains 16 residues. The V gene's germline CDR1 is MDHEN and CDR2 SYDVKM.

The chain couples TRBV28 to TRBJ2-7; maybe TRBD1 (6 bases). Trimming stripped 7 bases from V and 2 bases from J, with 15 bases between. This CDR3 is built from 14 residues. CDR1 MDHEN and CDR2 SYDVKM come from the germline V gene. DNA of the CDR3: TGTGCCAGCATAAGAGGGGGTCAAACCTACGAGCAGTACTTC. Translating it yields CASIRGGQTYEQYF.

The chain is built from TRBV30 and TRBJ2-5; D is possibly TRBD2 (7 bases). The CDR3 length is 14 residues. With 2 bases removed from V and 6 bases from J, the gap between germline ends came to 16 bases. The germline V gene encodes CDR1 GTSNPN and CDR2 SVGIG (reference sequence). The CDR3 bases are TGTGCCTGGAGTAGGACAGCGGGGTTTAAGACCCAGTACTTC. Translating it yields CAWSRTAGFKTQYF.

The CDR3 loop reads CASVASGAERSGELFF. For the CDR3, the DNA is TGTGCTAGTGTGGCTAGCGGGGCCGAGAGGAGCGGGGAGCTGTTTTTT. The J gene is TRBJ2-2, the V gene TRBV12-5; the match to TRBD2 covers 9 bases. The CDR3 has 16 amino acids. Germline V gives CDR1 LGHNT, CDR2 FRNRAP. Trimming at V came to 7 bases and at J to 7 bases, leaving 13 bases not matched to a gene.

The J gene is TRBJ1-5, the V gene TRBV6-1; D is perhaps TRBD1 (6 bases). The ends were cut back, 4 bases at V and 5 bases at J, with 18 bases in the middle. The CDR3 is made up of 16 amino acids. The V gene's germline CDR1 is MNHNS and CDR2 SASEGT. This CDR3 reads CASSGRSGTQDQPQHF. The CDR3 DNA follows: TGTGCCAGCAGTGGGAGATCTGGGACACAAGATCAGCCCCAGCATTTT.

The chain carries TRBV5-1 and TRBJ1-1; perhaps TRBD1 as D (5 bases). From germline, CDR1 is SGHRS and CDR2 YFSETQ. The CDR3 runs to 14 residues. The V end was cut by 2 bases, the J end by 7 bases, with 15 bases between. The CDR3 protein is CASSLGVNQLEAFF. CDR3 nucleotides: TGCGCCAGCAGCTTAGGGGTGAACCAGCTTGAAGCTTTCTTT.

The gene calls are TRBV30 and TRBJ1-5; 9 bases align to TRBD1. This CDR3 is 15 amino acids long. Germline loops: CDR1 GTSNPN, CDR2 SVGIG (reference sequence). The V segment lost 2 bases and the J segment 5 bases; nucleotides outside the gene matches: 7. CDR3 in DNA: TGTGCCTGGAGTCGCCGGGACAGGGACGATCAGCCCCAGCATTTT. Translating gives CAWSRRDRDDQPQHF.